Described below is a single T cell receptor beta chain sequence and its context. Its antigen is still unknown. The V gene's germline CDR1 is SGHRS and CDR2 YFSETQ. The V and J ends lost 2 bases and 9 bases respectively, with 21 bases between them. The CDR3 spans 15 residues. The time point is: blood 2 weeks post-SBRT. Sample treatment: 15 Gy SBRT to primary tumor, nephrectomy 4 weeks later. This sample was included in a study of radiation and T cells in renal cell carcinoma. Study results and caveats: In blood, top tumor clones expanded by 2 weeks, shrinking by 4.

Using immunoSEQ multiplex PCR, the repertoire was profiled, and TCRdb retains in-frame clones only, with some absent. The repertoire holds some 120,000 clones, approximately 78% seen once, with less than 2.5% in the top ten. The sample here was blood, taken from a patient whose treatment included radiotherapy and nephrectomy. The V call is TRBV5-1, the J call TRBJ2-7, with D maybe TRBD1 (6 bases). This TCR was sampled from a woman in her fifties or sixties with renal cell carcinoma. This chain's CDR3 is CASSFSSGTIFGQYF. CDR3 DNA: TGCGCCAGCAGCTTTTCCTCCGGGACAATTTTTGGGCAGTACTTC.